In its sample, the clone carrying this T cell receptor beta chain was seen a few times. Germline CDR1 LNHDA, CDR2 SQIVND (reference sequence). This CDR3 comprises 12 residues. The V end was cut by 3 bases, the J end by 8 bases, with 7 bases between. The sample is drawn from a study of blood T cell repertoires in COVID-19. The method was immunoSEQ multiplex PCR; TCRdb's version includes in-frame clones alone and lacks a portion of them. The sample lists about 130,000 clones, 74% seen once, with around 5.5% in the top ten. The chain links TRBV19 to TRBJ1-4; D call uncertain. The sequenced material came from peripheral blood. The source is a man aged 55-75 years with acute or convalescent COVID-19. For the CDR3, the DNA is TGTGCCAGTAGTATGTGGAGGGAAAAACTGTTTTTT. This encodes CASSMWREKLFF.